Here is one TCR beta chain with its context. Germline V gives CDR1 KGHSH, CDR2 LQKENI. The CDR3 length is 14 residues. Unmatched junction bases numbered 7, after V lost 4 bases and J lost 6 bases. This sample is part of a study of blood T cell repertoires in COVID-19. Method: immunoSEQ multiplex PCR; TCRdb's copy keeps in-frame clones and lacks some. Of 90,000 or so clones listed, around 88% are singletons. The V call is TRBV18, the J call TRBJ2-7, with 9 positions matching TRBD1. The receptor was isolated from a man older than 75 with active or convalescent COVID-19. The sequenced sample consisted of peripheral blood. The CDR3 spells CASSRTDRGVEQYF. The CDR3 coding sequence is TGTGCCAGCTCACGAACGGACAGGGGAGTCGAGCAGTACTTC.